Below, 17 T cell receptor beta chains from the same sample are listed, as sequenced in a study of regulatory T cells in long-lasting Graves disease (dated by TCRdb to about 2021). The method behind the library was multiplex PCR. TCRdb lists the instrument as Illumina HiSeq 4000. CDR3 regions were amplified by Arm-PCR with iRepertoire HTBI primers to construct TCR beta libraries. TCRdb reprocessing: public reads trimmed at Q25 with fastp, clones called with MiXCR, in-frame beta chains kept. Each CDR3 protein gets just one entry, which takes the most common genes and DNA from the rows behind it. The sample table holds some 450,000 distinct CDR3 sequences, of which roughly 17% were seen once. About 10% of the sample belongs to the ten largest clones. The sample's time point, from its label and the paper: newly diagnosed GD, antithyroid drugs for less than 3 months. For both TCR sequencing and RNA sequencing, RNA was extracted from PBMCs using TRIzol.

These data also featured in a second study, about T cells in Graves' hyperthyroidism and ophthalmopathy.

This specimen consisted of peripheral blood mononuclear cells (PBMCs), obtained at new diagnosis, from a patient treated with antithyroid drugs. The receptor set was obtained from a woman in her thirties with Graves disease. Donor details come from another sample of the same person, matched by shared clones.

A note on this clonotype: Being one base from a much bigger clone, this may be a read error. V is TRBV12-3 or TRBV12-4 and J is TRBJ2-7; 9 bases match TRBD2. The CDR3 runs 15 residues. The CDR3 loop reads CASSLARLAAYGQYF. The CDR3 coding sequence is TGTGCCAGCAGTTTAGCGAGACTAGCGGCCTACGGGCAGTACTTC.

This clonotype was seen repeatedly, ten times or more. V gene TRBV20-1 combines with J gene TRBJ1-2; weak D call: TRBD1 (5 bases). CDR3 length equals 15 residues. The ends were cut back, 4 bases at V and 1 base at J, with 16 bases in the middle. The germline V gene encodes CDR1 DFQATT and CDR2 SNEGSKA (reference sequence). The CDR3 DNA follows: TGCAGTGCTACAGATTCGACAGCTTTTAACTATGGCTACACCTTC. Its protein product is CSATDSTAFNYGYTF.

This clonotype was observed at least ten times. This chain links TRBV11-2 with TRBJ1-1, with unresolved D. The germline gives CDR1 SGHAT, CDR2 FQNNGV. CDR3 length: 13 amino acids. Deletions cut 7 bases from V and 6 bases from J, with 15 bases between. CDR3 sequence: CASTVTAGAEAFF. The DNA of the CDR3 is TGTGCCAGCACCGTGACCGCGGGCGCTGAAGCTTTCTTT.

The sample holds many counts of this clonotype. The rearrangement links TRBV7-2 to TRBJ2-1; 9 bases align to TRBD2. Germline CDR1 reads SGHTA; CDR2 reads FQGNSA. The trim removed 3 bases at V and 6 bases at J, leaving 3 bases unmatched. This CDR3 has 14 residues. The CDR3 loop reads CASSLGLAFNEQFF. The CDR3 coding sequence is TGTGCCAGCAGCTTGGGACTAGCCTTCAATGAGCAGTTCTTC. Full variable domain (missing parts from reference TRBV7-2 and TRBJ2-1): GAGVSQSPSNKVTEKGKDVELRCDPISGHTALYWYRQSLGQGLEFLIYFQGNSAPDKSGLPSDRFSAERTGGSVSTLTIQRTQQEDSAVYLCASSLGLAFNEQFFGPGTRLTVL.

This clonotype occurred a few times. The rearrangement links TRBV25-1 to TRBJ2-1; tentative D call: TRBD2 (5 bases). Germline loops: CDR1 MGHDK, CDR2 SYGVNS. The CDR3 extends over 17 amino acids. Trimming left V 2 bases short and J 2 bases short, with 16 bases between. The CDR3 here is CASSERRGLTAYNEQFF. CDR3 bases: TGTGCCAGCAGTGAACGAAGAGGGCTGACTGCCTACAATGAGCAGTTCTTC. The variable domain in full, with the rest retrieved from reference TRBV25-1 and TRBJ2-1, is EADIYQTPRYLVIGTGKKITLECSQTMGHDKMYWYQQDPGMELHLIHYSYGVNSTEKGDLSSESTVSRIRTEHFPLTLESARPSHTSQYLCASSERRGLTAYNEQFFGPGTRLTVL.

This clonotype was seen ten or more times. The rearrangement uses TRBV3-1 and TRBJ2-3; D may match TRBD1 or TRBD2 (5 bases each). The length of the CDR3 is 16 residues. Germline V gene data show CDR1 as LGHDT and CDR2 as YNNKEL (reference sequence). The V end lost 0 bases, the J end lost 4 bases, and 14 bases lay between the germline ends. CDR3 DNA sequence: TGTGCCAGCAGCCAAGACCGGGGCGGGTCGTCAGATACGCAGTATTTT. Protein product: CASSQDRGGSSDTQYF.

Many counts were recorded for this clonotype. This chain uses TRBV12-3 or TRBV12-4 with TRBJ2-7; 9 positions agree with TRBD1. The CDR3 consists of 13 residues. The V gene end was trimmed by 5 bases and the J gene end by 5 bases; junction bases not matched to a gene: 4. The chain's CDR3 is CASSPRTGDEQYF. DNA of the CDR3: TGTGCCAGCAGTCCGCGGACAGGGGACGAGCAGTACTTC.

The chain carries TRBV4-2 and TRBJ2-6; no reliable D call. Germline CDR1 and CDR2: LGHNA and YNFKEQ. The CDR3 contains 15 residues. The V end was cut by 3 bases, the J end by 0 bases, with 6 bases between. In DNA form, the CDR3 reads TGTGCCAGCAGCCAGGAGAGCTCTGGGGCCAACGTCCTGACTTTC. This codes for CASSQESSGANVLTF.

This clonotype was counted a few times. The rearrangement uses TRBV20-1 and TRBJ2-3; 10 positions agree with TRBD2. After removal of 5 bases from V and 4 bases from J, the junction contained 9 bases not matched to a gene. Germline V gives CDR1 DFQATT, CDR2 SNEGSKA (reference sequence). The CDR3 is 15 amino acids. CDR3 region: CSAYSGRGGADTQYF. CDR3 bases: TGCAGTGCTTACAGCGGGAGGGGGGGGGCAGATACGCAGTATTTT.

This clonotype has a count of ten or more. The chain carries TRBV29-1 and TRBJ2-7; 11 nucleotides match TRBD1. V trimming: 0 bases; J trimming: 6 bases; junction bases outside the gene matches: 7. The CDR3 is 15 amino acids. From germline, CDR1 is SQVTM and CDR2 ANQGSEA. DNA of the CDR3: TGCAGCGTTGAAGACGGGGACAGGGGGACCGGCGAGCAGTACTTC. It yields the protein CSVEDGDRGTGEQYF.

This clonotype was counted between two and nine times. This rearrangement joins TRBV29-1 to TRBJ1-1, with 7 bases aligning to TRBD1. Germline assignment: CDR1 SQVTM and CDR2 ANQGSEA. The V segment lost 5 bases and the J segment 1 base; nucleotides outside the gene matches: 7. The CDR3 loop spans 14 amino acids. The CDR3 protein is CSVLGRQGNTEAFF. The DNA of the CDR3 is TGCAGCGTTCTGGGAAGACAGGGGAACACTGAAGCTTTCTTT.

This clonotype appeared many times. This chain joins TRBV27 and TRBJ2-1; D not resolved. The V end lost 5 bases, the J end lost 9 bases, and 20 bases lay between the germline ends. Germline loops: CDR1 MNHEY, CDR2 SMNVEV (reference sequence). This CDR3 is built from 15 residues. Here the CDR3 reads CASSPPGAWAGEQFF. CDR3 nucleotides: TGTGCCAGCAGTCCCCCGGGTGCTTGGGCCGGTGAGCAGTTCTTC.

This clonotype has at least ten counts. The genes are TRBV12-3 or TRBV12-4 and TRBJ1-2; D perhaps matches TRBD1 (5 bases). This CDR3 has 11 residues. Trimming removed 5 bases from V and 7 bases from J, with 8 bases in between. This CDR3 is CASSPGTGYTF. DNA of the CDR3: TGTGCCAGCAGTCCCGGGACTGGCTACACCTTC.

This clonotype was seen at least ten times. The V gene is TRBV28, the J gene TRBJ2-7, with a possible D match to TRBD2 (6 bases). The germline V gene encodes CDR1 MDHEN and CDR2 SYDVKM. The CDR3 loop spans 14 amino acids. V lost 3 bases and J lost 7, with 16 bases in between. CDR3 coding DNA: TGTGCCAGCAGTTTTCGGCTAGCGCTGGCGGAGCAGTACTTC. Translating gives CASSFRLALAEQYF.

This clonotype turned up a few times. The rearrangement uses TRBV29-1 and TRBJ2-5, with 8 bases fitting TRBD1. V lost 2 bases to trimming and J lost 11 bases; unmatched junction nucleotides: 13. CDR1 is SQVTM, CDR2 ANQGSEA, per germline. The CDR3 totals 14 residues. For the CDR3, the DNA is TGCAGCGTTGAACGGGACAGGCCCCCTGGGGAGCAGTACTTC. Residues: CSVERDRPPGEQYF.

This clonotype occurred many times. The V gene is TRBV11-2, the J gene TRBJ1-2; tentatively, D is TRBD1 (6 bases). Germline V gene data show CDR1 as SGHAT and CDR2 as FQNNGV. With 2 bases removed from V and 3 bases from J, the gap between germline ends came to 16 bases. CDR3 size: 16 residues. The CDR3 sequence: CASSLSAGAAHYGYTF. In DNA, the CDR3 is TGTGCCAGCAGCTTAAGCGCAGGGGCCGCACACTATGGCTACACCTTC. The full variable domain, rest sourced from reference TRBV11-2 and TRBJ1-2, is EAGVAQSPRYKIIEKRQSVAFWCNPISGHATLYWYQQILGQGPKLLIQFQNNGVVDDSQLPKDRFSAERLKGVDSTLKIQPAKLEDSAVYLCASSLSAGAAHYGYTFGSGTRLTVV.

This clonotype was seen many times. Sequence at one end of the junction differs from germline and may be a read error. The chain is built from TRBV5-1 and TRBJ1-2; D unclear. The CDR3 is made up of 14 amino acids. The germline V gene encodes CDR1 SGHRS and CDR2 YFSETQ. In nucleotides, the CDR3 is TGTGCCAGCAGCTTTCGATCCGCTAACTATGGCTACACCTTC. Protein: CASSFRSANYGYTF.